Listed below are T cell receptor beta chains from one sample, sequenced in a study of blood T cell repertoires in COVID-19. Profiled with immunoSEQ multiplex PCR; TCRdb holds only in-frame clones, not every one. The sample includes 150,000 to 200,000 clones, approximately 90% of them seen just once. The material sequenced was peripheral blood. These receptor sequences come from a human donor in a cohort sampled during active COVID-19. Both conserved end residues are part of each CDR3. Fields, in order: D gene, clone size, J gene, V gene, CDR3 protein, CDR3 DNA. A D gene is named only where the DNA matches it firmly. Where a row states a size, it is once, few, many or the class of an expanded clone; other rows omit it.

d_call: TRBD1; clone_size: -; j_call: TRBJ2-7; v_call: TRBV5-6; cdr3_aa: CASTLRGRFDPYEQYF; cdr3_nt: TGTGCCAGCACCCTCAGGGGGCGATTTGATCCCTACGAGCAGTACTTC
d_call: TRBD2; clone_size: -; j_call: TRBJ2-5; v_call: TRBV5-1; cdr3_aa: CASSLDPRVSGLAAKYQETQYF; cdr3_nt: TGCGCCAGCAGCTTGGACCCCAGGGTGTCGGGACTAGCGGCAAAGTACCAAGAGACCCAGTACTTC
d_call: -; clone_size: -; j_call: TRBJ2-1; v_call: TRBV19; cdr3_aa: CASSISAGSSGNEQFF; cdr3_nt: TGTGCCAGTAGTATATCGGCAGGGTCGTCTGGCAATGAGCAGTTCTTC
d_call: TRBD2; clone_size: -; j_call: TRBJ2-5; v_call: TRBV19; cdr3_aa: CASRDPSGSSETQYF; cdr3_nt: TGTGCCAGTAGGGACCCTAGCGGGAGTTCAGAGACCCAGTACTTC
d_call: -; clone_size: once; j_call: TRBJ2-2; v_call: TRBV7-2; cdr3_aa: CASSLNTGELFF; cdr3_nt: TGTGCCAGCAGCCTTAACACCGGGGAGCTGTTTTTT
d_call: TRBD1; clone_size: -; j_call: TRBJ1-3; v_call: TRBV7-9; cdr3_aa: CASSLPRTGAGNTIYF; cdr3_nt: TGTGCCAGCAGCTTACCTCGGACAGGGGCTGGAAACACCATATATTTT
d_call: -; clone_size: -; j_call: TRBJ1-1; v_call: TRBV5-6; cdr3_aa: CASSLAGGRGYTEAFF; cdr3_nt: TGTGCCAGCAGCTTGGCCGGAGGGCGCGGCTACACTGAAGCTTTCTTT
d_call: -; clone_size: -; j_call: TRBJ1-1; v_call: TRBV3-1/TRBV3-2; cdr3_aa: CASSQARGGTEAFF; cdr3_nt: TGTGCCAGCAGCCAAGCTAGGGGCGGCACTGAAGCTTTCTTT
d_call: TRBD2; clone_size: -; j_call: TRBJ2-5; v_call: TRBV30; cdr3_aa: CAWSVGVAGETQYF; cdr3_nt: TGTGCCTGGAGTGTAGGGGTAGCGGGGGAGACCCAGTACTTC
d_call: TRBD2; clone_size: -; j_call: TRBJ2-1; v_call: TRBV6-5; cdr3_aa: CASSLAGGSNEQFF; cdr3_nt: TGTGCCAGCAGTCTAGCGGGGGGGAGCAATGAGCAGTTCTTC
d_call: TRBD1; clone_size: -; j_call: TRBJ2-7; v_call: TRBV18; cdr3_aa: CASSPSPGAGQGIFEQYF; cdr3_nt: TGTGCCAGCTCACCGTCCCCGGGTGCGGGACAGGGAATTTTCGAGCAGTACTTC
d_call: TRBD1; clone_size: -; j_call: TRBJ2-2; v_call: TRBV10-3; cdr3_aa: CAISEGMEKRGQGTGELFF; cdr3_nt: TGTGCCATCAGTGAGGGAATGGAGAAAAGGGGGCAGGGAACCGGGGAGCTGTTTTTT
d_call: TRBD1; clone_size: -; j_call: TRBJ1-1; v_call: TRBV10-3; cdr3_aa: CAISESGELRGIWNTEAFF; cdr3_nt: TGTGCCATCAGTGAGTCGGGAGAACTCAGGGGGATTTGGAACACTGAAGCTTTCTTT
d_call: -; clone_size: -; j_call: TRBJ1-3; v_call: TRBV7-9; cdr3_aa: CASSPPGGDSFSGNTIYF; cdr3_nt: TGTGCCAGCAGCCCTCCGGGGGGCGATTCCTTCTCTGGAAACACCATATATTTT
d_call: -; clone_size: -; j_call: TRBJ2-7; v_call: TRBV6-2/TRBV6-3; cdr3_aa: CASSLKDSREYF; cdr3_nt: TGTGCCAGCAGTTTAAAGGACAGCCGTGAGTACTTC
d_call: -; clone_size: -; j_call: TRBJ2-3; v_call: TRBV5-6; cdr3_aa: CASSTPAGLSTDTQYF; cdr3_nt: TGTGCCAGCAGTACCCCGGCAGGCCTAAGCACAGATACGCAGTATTTT
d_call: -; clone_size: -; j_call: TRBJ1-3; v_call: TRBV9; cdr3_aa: CASSHKAGHLPSGNTIYF; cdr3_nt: TGTGCCAGCAGCCACAAAGCGGGACATCTCCCATCTGGAAACACCATATATTTT
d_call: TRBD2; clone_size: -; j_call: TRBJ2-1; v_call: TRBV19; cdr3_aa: CASTIAGGRNEQFF; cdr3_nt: TGTGCCAGTACCATAGCGGGGGGGCGAAATGAGCAGTTCTTC
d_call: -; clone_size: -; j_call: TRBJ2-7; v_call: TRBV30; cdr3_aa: CAWGRFYEQYF; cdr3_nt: TGTGCCTGGGGCCGGTTCTACGAGCAGTACTTC
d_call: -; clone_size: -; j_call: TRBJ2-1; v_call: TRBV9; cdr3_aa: CASSVDRGSSYNEQFF; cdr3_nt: TGTGCCAGCAGCGTAGATAGGGGGAGCTCCTACAATGAGCAGTTCTTC
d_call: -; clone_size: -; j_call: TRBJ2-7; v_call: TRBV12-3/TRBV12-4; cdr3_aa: CASSLAASYEQYF; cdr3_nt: TGTGCCAGCAGTTTGGCGGCCTCCTACGAGCAGTACTTC
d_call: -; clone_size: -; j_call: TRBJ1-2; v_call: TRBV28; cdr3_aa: CASSGTSSGYTF; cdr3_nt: TGTGCCAGCAGCGGGACTTCGAGTGGCTACACCTTC
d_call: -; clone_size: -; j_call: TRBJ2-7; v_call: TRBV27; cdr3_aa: CASSSRIPYEQYF; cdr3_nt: TGTGCCAGCAGTTCCAGGATCCCCTACGAGCAGTACTTC
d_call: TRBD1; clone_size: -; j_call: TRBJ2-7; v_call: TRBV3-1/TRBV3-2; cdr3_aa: CASSQVGQGQSEQYF; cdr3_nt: TGTGCCAGCAGCCAGGTGGGACAGGGGCAAAGCGAGCAGTACTTC
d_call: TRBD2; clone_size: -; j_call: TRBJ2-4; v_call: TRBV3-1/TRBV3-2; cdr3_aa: CASSPAGTSGGVNIQYF; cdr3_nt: TGTGCCAGCAGCCCAGCCGGGACTAGCGGGGGGGTTAACATTCAGTACTTC
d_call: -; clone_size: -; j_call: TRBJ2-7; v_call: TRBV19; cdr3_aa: CASTPGGLSREQYF; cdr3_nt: TGTGCCAGTACCCCAGGGGGACTTTCGCGCGAGCAGTACTTC
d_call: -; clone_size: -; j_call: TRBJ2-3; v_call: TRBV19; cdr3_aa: CASTSRDSIQDTQYF; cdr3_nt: TGTGCCAGTACCTCCCGGGACTCAATTCAGGATACGCAGTATTTT
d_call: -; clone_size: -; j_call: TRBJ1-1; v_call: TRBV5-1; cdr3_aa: CASSLMGQNTEAFF; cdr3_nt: TGCGCCAGCAGCTTGATGGGCCAGAACACTGAAGCTTTCTTT
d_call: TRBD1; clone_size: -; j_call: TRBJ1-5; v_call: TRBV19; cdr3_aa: CASSIAPGTGLAQHF; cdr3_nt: TGTGCCAGTAGTATAGCCCCCGGGACAGGTCTGGCCCAGCATTTT
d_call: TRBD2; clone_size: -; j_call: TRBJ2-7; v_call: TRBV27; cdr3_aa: CASSFGLGGGEQYF; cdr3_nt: TGTGCCAGCAGTTTTGGACTAGGCGGGGGCGAGCAGTACTTC
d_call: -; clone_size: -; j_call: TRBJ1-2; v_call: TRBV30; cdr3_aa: CAWSVRSYGYTF; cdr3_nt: TGTGCCTGGAGTGTACGGAGCTATGGCTACACCTTC
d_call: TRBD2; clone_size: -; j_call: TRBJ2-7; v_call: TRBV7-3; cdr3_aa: CASSLSGGNFYEQYF; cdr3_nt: TGTGCCAGCAGCCTTAGCGGGGGCAACTTTTACGAGCAGTACTTC
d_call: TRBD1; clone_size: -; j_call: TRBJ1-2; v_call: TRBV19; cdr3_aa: CASWTGRGYTF; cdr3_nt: TGTGCCAGTTGGACAGGTCGTGGCTACACCTTC
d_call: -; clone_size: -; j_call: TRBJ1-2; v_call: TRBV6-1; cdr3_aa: CASSDRVQRNYGYTF; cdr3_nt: TGTGCCAGCAGTGACCGGGTTCAGCGTAACTATGGCTACACCTTC
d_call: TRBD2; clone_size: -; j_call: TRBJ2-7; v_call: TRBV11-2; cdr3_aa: CASSLGRGGLREQYF; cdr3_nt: TGTGCCAGCAGCTTAGGACGGGGGGGGCTAAGGGAGCAGTACTTC
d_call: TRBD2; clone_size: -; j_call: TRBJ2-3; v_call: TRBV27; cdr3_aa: CASSHGTSGSTDTQYF; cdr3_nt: TGTGCCAGCAGCCACGGGACTAGCGGATCCACAGATACGCAGTATTTT
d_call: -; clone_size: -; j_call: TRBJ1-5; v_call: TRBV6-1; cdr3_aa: CASSEKGGGVSNQPQHF; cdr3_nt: TGTGCCAGCAGTGAAAAAGGGGGAGGGGTGAGCAATCAGCCCCAGCATTTT
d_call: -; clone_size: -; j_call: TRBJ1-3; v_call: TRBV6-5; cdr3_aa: CASSSGLYSGNTIYF; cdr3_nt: TGTGCCAGCAGTTCGGGACTGTACTCTGGAAACACCATATATTTT
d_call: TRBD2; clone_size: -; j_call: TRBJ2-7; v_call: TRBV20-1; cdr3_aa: CGRDSSYEQYF; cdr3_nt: TGCGGGAGGGACTCTTCCTACGAGCAGTACTTC
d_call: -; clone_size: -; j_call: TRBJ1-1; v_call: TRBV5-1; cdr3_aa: CASSLLRGNTEAFF; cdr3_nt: TGCGCCAGCAGCCTCTTGCGAGGGAACACTGAAGCTTTCTTT
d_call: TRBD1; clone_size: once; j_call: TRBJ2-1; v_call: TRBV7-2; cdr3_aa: CASSLGTVNNEQFF; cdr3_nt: TGTGCCAGCAGCCTGGGGACAGTTAACAATGAGCAGTTCTTC
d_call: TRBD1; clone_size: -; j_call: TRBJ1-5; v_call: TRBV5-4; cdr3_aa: CASSLQGGQPQHF; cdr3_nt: TGTGCCAGCAGCCTACAGGGGGGGCAGCCCCAGCATTTT
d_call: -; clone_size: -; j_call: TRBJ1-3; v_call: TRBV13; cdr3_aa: CASSLTSGNTIYF; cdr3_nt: TGTGCCAGCAGCTTAACTTCGGGAAACACCATATATTTT
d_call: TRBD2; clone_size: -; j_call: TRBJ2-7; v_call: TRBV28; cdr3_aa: CASSLTSGDLNYEQYF; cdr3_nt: TGTGCCAGCAGCCTGACTAGCGGGGACTTAAACTACGAGCAGTACTTC
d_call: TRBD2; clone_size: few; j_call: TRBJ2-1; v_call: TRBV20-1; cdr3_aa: CSASRAGGPSYNEQFF; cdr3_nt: TGCAGTGCTAGTAGGGCGGGAGGGCCCTCCTACAATGAGCAGTTCTTC
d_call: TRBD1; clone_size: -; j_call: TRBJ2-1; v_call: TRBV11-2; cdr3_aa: CASSIDRGQGYNEQFF; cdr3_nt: TGTGCCAGCAGCATCGACAGGGGGCAGGGGTACAATGAGCAGTTCTTC
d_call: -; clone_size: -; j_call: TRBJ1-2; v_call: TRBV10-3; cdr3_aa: CAISESTGVTNYGYTF; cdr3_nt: TGTGCCATCAGTGAGAGTACCGGGGTTACTAACTATGGCTACACCTTC
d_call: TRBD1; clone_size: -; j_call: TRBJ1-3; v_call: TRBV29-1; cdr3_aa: CSVGTGVSGNTIYF; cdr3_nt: TGCAGCGTCGGGACAGGGGTCTCTGGAAACACCATATATTTT
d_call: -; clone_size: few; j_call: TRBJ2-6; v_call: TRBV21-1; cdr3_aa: CASTPDSISGANVLTF; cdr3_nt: TGTGCCAGCACCCCGGACAGTATCTCTGGGGCCAACGTCCTGACTTTC
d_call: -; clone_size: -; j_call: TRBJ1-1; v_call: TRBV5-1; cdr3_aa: CASSGEAGTEAFF; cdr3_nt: TGCGCCAGCAGTGGGGAGGCGGGCACTGAAGCTTTCTTT
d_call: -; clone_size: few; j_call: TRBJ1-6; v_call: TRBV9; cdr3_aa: CASSVGSVLEDNSPLHF; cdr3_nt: TGTGCCAGCAGCGTAGGGTCAGTCTTAGAGGATAATTCACCCCTCCACTTT
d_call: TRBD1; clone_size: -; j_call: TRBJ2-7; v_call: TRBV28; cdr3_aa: CASRPGGSYEQYF; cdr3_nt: TGTGCCAGCAGACCAGGGGGATCCTACGAGCAGTACTTC
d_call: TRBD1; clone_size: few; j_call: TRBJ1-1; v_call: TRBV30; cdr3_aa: CAWSGRQGARLNTEAFF; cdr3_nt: TGTGCCTGGAGTGGGAGACAGGGGGCGCGGCTGAACACTGAAGCTTTCTTT
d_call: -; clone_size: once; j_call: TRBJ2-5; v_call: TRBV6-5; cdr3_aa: CASSYSNGQQETQYF; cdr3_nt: TGTGCCAGCAGTTACTCGAATGGTCAGCAAGAGACCCAGTACTTC
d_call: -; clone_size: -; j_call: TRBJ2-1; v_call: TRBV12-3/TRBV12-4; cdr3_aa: CASEGGRGHEQFF; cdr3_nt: TGTGCCAGCGAAGGGGGCCGGGGGCATGAGCAGTTCTTC
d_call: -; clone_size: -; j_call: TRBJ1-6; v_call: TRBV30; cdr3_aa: CAWSPGPEAPLHF; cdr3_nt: TGTGCCTGGAGTCCTGGACCGGAGGCACCCCTCCACTTT
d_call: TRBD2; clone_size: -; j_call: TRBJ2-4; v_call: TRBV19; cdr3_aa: CASSPLAGRSQNIQYF; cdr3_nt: TGTGCCAGTTCCCCCTTAGCGGGAAGAAGTCAAAACATTCAGTACTTC
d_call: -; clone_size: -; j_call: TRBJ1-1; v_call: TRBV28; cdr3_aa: CASSLGGPFTLNTEAFF; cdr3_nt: TGTGCCAGCAGTTTAGGGGGCCCTTTTACGCTGAACACTGAAGCTTTCTTT
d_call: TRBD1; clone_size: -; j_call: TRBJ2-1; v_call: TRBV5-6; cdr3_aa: CASSSDRGYGEQFF; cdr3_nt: TGTGCCAGCAGCTCGGACAGGGGTTATGGTGAGCAGTTCTTC